This TCR beta chain was observed in a study of CD8 T cells in Susac syndrome. Unmatched junction bases numbered 0, after V lost 3 bases and J lost 2 bases. CDR3 length: 13 amino acids. Germline CDR1 KGHDR, CDR2 SFDVKD. The RNA, roughly 0.5 to 1 ug, was put through reverse transcription using random hexamers. The authors amplified TCR beta CDR3 across 54 Vbeta and 13 Jbeta using immunoSEQ multiplex PCR. TCRdb re-derived calls from the immunoSEQ multiplex PCR reads in MiXCR, one entry per CDR3 protein. Seen here are around 140,000 distinct CDR3 sequences, 85% to 95% observed once, and the top ten hold around 0.12%. Blood CD8+ and CD4+ T cells underwent high-throughput TCR beta sequencing. The multiple sclerosis control group comprised treatment-naive patients with stable or active relapsing-remitting disease. TEMRA cells were enriched by FACS, and CD4+ and CD8+ T cells were negatively isolated.

This sequence joins TRBV24-1 and TRBJ2-7, with 7 bases lining up with TRBD1. The sequenced sample consisted of CD4+ T cells from PBMCs. The sequence was collected from a human donor with multiple sclerosis. CDR3 residues: CATSDTGAYEQYF. CDR3 bases: TGTGCCACCAGTGATACAGGGGCCTACGAGCAGTACTTC.